Included here is one T cell receptor beta chain sequence, with context. The repertoire was sequenced with immunoSEQ multiplex PCR; TCRdb's copy has only in-frame clones and lacks some. The data contain about 34,000 clones, about 88% of them singletons. The data were obtained in a study of control samples from healthy donors and cancer patients. The CDR3 sequence is 14 residues long. CDR1 and CDR2 from the germline V gene are MNHEY and SVGAGI. Trimming left V 5 bases short and J 3 bases short, with 13 bases between. The source material was PBMCs. The chain links TRBV6-5 to TRBJ1-1; possible D gene TRBD1, 5 bases. The receptor was isolated from a woman aged 40 to 55 with lung cancer. This chain's CDR3 is CASSRTPGDTEAFF. CDR3 coding DNA: TGTGCCAGCAGTAGGACTCCGGGGGACACTGAAGCTTTCTTT.